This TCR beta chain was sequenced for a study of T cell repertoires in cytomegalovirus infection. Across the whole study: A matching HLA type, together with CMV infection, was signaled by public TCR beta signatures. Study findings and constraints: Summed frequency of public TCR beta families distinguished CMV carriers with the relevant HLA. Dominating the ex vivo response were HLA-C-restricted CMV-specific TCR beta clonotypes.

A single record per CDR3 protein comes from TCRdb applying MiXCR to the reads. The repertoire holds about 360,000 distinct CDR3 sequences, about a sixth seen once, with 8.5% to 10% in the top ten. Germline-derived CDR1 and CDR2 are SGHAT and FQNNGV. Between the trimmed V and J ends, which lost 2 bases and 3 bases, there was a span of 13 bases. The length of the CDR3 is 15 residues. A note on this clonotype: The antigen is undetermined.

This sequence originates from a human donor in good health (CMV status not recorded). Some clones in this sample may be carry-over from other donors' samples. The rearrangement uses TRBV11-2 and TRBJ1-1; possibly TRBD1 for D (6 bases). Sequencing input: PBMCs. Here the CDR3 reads CASSLTGTWDTEAFF. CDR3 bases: TGTGCCAGCAGCTTAACAGGGACGTGGGACACTGAAGCTTTCTTT.